Following are 3 T cell receptor beta chains from one sample sequenced in a study of T cells in Graves' hyperthyroidism and ophthalmopathy. It was RNA transcripts that yielded the amplified TCR beta CDR3 regions. First-round RT-PCR targeting the TCR CDR3 was performed with the HTBI primer set. TCRdb called the multiplex PCR reads again in MiXCR, with one record for every CDR3 protein. The sample lists about 610,000 distinct CDR3 sequences, approximately 15% occurring once. Sequenced: blood. The receptors stem from a woman in her thirties or forties with Graves' ophthalmopathy.

This clonotype was found many times. The CDR3 coding sequence is TGTGCCAGCAGCGAAATGGCGGGACAGACCGAGCAGTACTTC. Residues: CASSEMAGQTEQYF. This rearrangement joins TRBV7-9 to TRBJ2-7, with D possibly being TRBD1 (7 bases). This CDR3 region has 14 residues. Germline values: CDR1 SEHNR, CDR2 FQNEAQ (reference sequence). V lost 5 bases and J lost 6, with 17 bases in between.

This clonotype was seen many times. The V call is TRBV20-1, the J call TRBJ2-7, with 7 nucleotides matching TRBD2. The V gene end was trimmed by 6 bases and the J gene end by 4 bases; junction bases not matched to a gene: 12. The CDR3 is made up of 14 amino acids. In germline, CDR1 is DFQATT, CDR2 SNEGSKA (reference sequence). The CDR3 sequence: CSASPGGSGYEQYF. CDR3 nucleotide sequence: TGCAGTGCCTCACCAGGCGGGAGTGGTTACGAGCAGTACTTC.

This clonotype was detected many times. The chain employs TRBV29-1 and TRBJ1-2; D is unclear. CDR1 is SQVTM and CDR2 is ANQGSEA in the germline V gene. CDR3 length equals 11 residues. V lost 4 bases and J lost 7, with 10 bases in between. The CDR3 is CSVGGNAGYTF. CDR3 nucleotides: TGCAGCGTTGGTGGTAACGCTGGCTACACCTTC.